This TCR beta chain derives from a study of blood T cell repertoires in COVID-19. Study details: Material from acute and convalescent COVID-19 was sourced from the United States, Italy and Spain. The analysed material was cDNA or gDNA that came from T cells, B-cell-depleted T cells, or PBMCs.

Libraries were prepared by immunoSEQ multiplex PCR; TCRdb keeps only in-frame clonotypes and omits some of them. The repertoire holds roughly 140,000 clones, with approximately 88% as singletons. Germline trimming cut 5 bases from V and 1 base from J; bases unmatched to any gene: 10. Germline assignment: CDR1 SGHRS and CDR2 YFSETQ. The length of the CDR3 is 18 residues. Sequenced input: peripheral blood. The source of this sequence is a man between 65 and 85 years old with acute or convalescent COVID-19. This rearrangement joins TRBV5-1 to TRBJ2-2; TRBD1 agrees at 11 bases. CDR3 in DNA: TGCGCCAGCAGACCTCCGGGACAGGGGGGAAGGAACACCGGGGAGCTGTTTTTT. It codes for CASRPPGQGGRNTGELFF.